The 22 T cell receptor beta chains below come from one sample, sequenced in a study of blood T cell repertoires in COVID-19. Sequenced by immunoSEQ multiplex PCR; TCRdb stores in-frame clones only, minus some. Here the sample spans 80,000 to 95,000 clones, approximately 89% being singletons. The sequenced sample consisted of peripheral blood. All receptors derive from a human donor in a cohort sampled during active COVID-19.

CDR3 loop: CATSDSTGKNTGELFF. The DNA of the CDR3 is TGTGCCACCAGTGATTCGACAGGAAAGAACACCGGGGAGCTGTTTTTT. The chain has TRBV24-1 and TRBJ2-2, with TRBD1 as a possible D gene (6 bases). The CDR3 has 16 residues. The V gene's germline CDR1 is KGHDR and CDR2 SFDVKD. V lost 2 bases, J lost 1 base, and 10 bases lay in between.

This chain uses TRBV7-3 with TRBJ2-2; no definite D call. The V end lost 4 bases, the J end lost 7 bases, and 4 bases lay between the germline ends. CDR3 length: 11 residues. CDR1 is SGHTA and CDR2 is FQGTGA in the germline V gene. The CDR3 protein is CASSYGGELFF. CDR3 bases: TGTGCCAGCAGCTACGGCGGGGAGCTGTTTTTT.

The rearrangement links TRBV28 to TRBJ2-5; TRBD2 might be the D (6 bases). Trimming removed 3 bases from V and 2 bases from J, with 10 bases in between. The CDR3 runs to 14 residues. Germline CDR1 and CDR2: MDHEN and SYDVKM. CDR3 coding DNA: TGTGCCAGCAGTTTTCTGGGGAGGCAAGAGACCCAGTACTTC. This sequence encodes CASSFLGRQETQYF.

The chain joins TRBV6-5 to TRBJ2-7, with TRBD1 identical over 8 bases. This CDR3 comprises 13 residues. Germline V gives CDR1 MNHEY, CDR2 SVGAGI. The V gene end was trimmed by 6 bases and the J gene end by 2 bases; junction bases not matched to a gene: 3. CDR3 in DNA: TGTGCCAGCAGAGGGACAGGAGCCTACGAGCAGTACTTC. Encoded protein: CASRGTGAYEQYF.

This clone was counted between two and nine times. V and J are TRBV10-2 and TRBJ1-6; D gene uncertain. The CDR3 sequence is 13 residues long. Germline lookup yields CDR1 WSHSY and CDR2 SAAADI. Trimming pared 7 bases from V and 0 bases from J, leaving 4 bases between. The CDR3 DNA is TGCGCCAGCAAACTCTCCTATAATTCACCCCTCCACTTT. This gives the protein CASKLSYNSPLHF.

In its sample, this clone was seen many times. V usage is TRBV28 and J usage is TRBJ1-3, with D unresolved. Trimming shortened V by 11 bases and J by 0 bases, and 14 bases separated the two germline ends. CDR3 length equals 14 residues. The germline V gene encodes CDR1 MDHEN and CDR2 SYDVKM. In nucleotides, the CDR3 is TGTGCCGTCAGCAGGCGTACCTCTGGAAACACCATATATTTT. It yields the protein CAVSRRTSGNTIYF.

The rearrangement uses TRBV4-3 and TRBJ2-3, with TRBD2 identical over 11 bases. CDR1 and CDR2 from the germline V gene are LGHNA and YSLEER. V shed 0 bases, J shed 4 bases, and the junction held 6 bases outside the gene matches. This CDR3 is 17 amino acids long. The CDR3 bases are TGCGCCAGCAGCCAAGAGATAGCGGGGGGGCCGGCAGATACGCAGTATTTT. Translation: CASSQEIAGGPADTQYF.

The chain recombines TRBV6-2 or TRBV6-3 with TRBJ1-5; D is possibly TRBD1 (6 bases). Germline CDR1 and CDR2: MNHEY and SVGEGT. Trimming removed 2 bases at V and 5 bases at J, with 10 bases between. The CDR3 contains 14 residues. CDR3 DNA: TGTGCCAGCAGTTACATGGCAGGGGATCAGCCCCAGCATTTT. Its translation: CASSYMAGDQPQHF.

V is TRBV4-1 and J is TRBJ1-4, with D perhaps TRBD1 (5 bases). Between the trimmed V and J ends, which lost 2 bases and 3 bases, there was a span of 16 bases. This CDR3 has 17 residues. Germline assignment: CDR1 MGHRA and CDR2 YSYEKL. The CDR3 DNA reads as TGCGCCAGCAGCCAAAAGGGGTCCTCGCTGGCTAATGAAAAACTGTTTTTT. Its translation: CASSQKGSSLANEKLFF.

The rearrangement uses TRBV4-1 and TRBJ1-5, with D possibly matching TRBD1 (6 bases). Trimming removed 0 bases from V and 6 bases from J, with 9 bases in between. The CDR3 consists of 14 residues. Germline loops: CDR1 MGHRA, CDR2 YSYEKL. The CDR3 is CASSQDRDIQPQHF. CDR3 sequence (DNA): TGCGCCAGCAGCCAAGACAGGGACATTCAGCCCCAGCATTTT.

The chain carries TRBV6-6 and TRBJ1-2; no definite D call. The CDR3 consists of 13 residues. V was trimmed by 7 bases and J by 3 bases, leaving 12 bases between them. Germline V CDR1 and CDR2: MNHNY, SVGAGI (reference sequence). DNA for the CDR3: TGTGCCAGCAATTTAGCCGTGGACTATGGCTACACCTTC. Translation gives CASNLAVDYGYTF.

Of note for this clone: This same CDR3 is encoded by further DNA sequences in the sample. This chain's CDR3 is CASSLSGSSYNEQFF. The CDR3 DNA reads as TGCGCCAGCAGCTTATCTGGCAGCTCCTACAATGAGCAGTTCTTC. The genes are TRBV5-1 and TRBJ2-1; D is uncertain. Germline CDR1 and CDR2: SGHRS and YFSETQ. Trimming shortened V by 2 bases and J by 0 bases, and 9 bases separated the two germline ends. The CDR3 spans 15 residues.

The CDR3 region has the DNA TGTGCCAGCAGCCCCTCAGGTGTTCAGCCCCAGCATTTT. This gives the protein CASSPSGVQPQHF. The chain is built from TRBV7-3 and TRBJ1-5; D unclear. Germline V gives CDR1 SGHTA, CDR2 FQGTGA. V gave up 5 bases and J gave up 6 bases, with 11 bases separating them. The CDR3 totals 13 residues. Filled out from reference TRBV7-3 and TRBJ1-5, the complete variable domain reads GAGVSQTPSNKVTEKGKYVELRCDPISGHTALYWYRQSLGQGPEFLIYFQGTGAADDSGLPNDRFFAVRPEGSVSTLKIQRTERGDSAVYLCASSPSGVQPQHFGDGTRLSIL.

CDR3 in amino acids: CASSPGTGGSEAFF. The CDR3 DNA reads as TGTGCCAGCTCACCCGGGACAGGGGGCTCTGAAGCTTTCTTT. The chain links TRBV18 to TRBJ1-1; 12 bases are shared with TRBD1. CDR1 is KGHSH and CDR2 is LQKENI in the germline V gene. Trimming at V came to 3 bases and at J to 6 bases, leaving 2 bases not matched to a gene. The CDR3 contains 14 residues.

The chain uses TRBV2 and TRBJ1-1; 8 nucleotides agree with TRBD1. Germline-derived CDR1 and CDR2 are SNHLY and FYNNEI. After removal of 3 bases from V and 0 bases from J, the junction contained 6 bases not matched to a gene. The CDR3 is 16 amino acids. The CDR3 DNA sequence: TGTGCCAGCAGTGAGACAGGGGCGATTATGAACACTGAAGCTTTCTTT. Protein: CASSETGAIMNTEAFF.

The chain recombines TRBV30 with TRBJ1-4, with 7 positions matching TRBD1. The germline gives CDR1 GTSNPN, CDR2 SVGIG (reference sequence). The V and J ends lost 3 bases and 10 bases, in that order; junction bases with no gene match: 8. This CDR3 has 13 amino acids. CDR3 in DNA: TGTGCCTGGAGCGGACAGGAGGGGGGAAAACTGTTTTTT. It encodes CAWSGQEGGKLFF. The full variable domain, its missing parts supplied by reference TRBV30 and TRBJ1-4, is SQTIHQWPATLVQPVGSPLSLECTVEGTSNPNLYWYRQAAGRGLQLLFYSVGIGQISSEVPQNLSASRPQDRQFILSSKKLLLSDSGFYLCAWSGQEGGKLFFGSGTQLSVL.

The chain links TRBV18 to TRBJ2-2, with TRBD2 matching over 9 bases. This CDR3 region has 15 residues. J lost 3 bases, V lost 6 bases, and 5 bases had no gene match. Germline V gives CDR1 KGHSH, CDR2 LQKENI. The CDR3 nucleotides read TGTGCCAGCTCTCGCGGGGGGGCCGACACCGGGGAGCTGTTTTTT. This translates into CASSRGGADTGELFF.

The chain employs TRBV28 and TRBJ1-1; D perhaps matches TRBD1 (6 bases). The CDR3 runs to 13 residues. V lost 5 bases, J lost 3 bases, and 10 bases lay in between. In germline, CDR1 is MDHEN, CDR2 SYDVKM. CDR3 nucleotide sequence: TGTGCCAGCAGTCCGTACAGGGACACTGAAGCTTTCTTT. Protein product: CASSPYRDTEAFF.

This clone was seen only once. The rearrangement uses TRBV12-2 and TRBJ2-7; the table's TRBD1 call for D was not verified on the DNA. TRBV12-2 is classified as a pseudogene. CDR3 length equals 15 residues. CDR3 sequence: CASRLAGCSRYEQYF. The DNA of the CDR3 is TGTGCAAGTCGCTTAGCGGGCTGCAGTCGATACGAGCAGTACTTC.

The rearrangement uses TRBV18 and TRBJ1-5, with D possibly TRBD1 on 6 matching bases. Germline CDR1 KGHSH, CDR2 LQKENI. There are 15 residues in the CDR3. V was clipped by 1 base and J by 4 bases, with 11 bases between them. For the CDR3, the DNA is TGTGCCAGCTCACCACTCCAGGGGACAAATCAGCCCCAGCATTTT. The encoded protein is CASSPLQGTNQPQHF.

The chain uses TRBV11-3 and TRBJ2-2; 8 bases map to TRBD2. The V and J ends lost 2 bases and 4 bases, in that order; junction bases with no gene match: 15. This CDR3 has 19 amino acids. Germline CDR1 SGHNT, CDR2 YENEEA. The DNA for the CDR3 is TGTGCCAGCAGCTTATCCGCGGACCGGGGGGGCTCGTTCACCGGGGAGCTGTTTTTT. It encodes CASSLSADRGGSFTGELFF.

This chain uses TRBV10-3 with TRBJ2-7; 9 bases agree with TRBD1. CDR1 and CDR2 (germline): ENHRY, SYGVKD. V shed 10 bases, J shed 6 bases, and the junction held 7 bases outside the gene matches. The CDR3 has 12 amino acids. Here the CDR3 reads CATWTGVGEQYF. The CDR3, as DNA: TGTGCCACCTGGACAGGGGTGGGCGAGCAGTACTTC.